The 15 T cell receptor beta chains presented below share a single source sample, sequenced in a study of T-cell memory formation after mild COVID-19. TCRdb redid the calling of the 5' RACE reads with MiXCR, one entry per CDR3 protein. Among around 430,000 distinct CDR3 sequences listed, approximately 15% were seen once. The sequencing sample was made of PBMCs or a T cell subset sorted from them (not recorded which). The receptors were sampled from a man between 18 and 35 years old who had mild COVID-19 (a few samples of this study predate the infection). Cell type and time point are not known.

This clonotype came up a few times. The chain employs TRBV5-6 and TRBJ2-3; 7 bases line up with TRBD1. J gave up 4 bases and V 0 bases, and 5 bases lay outside the gene matches. The length of the CDR3 is 15 residues. The V gene's germline CDR1 is SGHDT and CDR2 YYEEEE. The CDR3 loop is CASSLVQGVADTQYF. CDR3 coding DNA: TGTGCCAGCAGCTTGGTGCAGGGGGTCGCAGATACGCAGTATTTT.

The rearrangement links TRBV28 to TRBJ2-7; TRBD2 matches 9 bases. V shed 2 bases, J shed 6 bases, and the junction held 2 bases outside the gene matches. The germline V gene encodes CDR1 MDHEN and CDR2 SYDVKM. The length of the CDR3 is 13 residues. CDR3 DNA: TGTGCCAGCAGTTTAGTGACTAGCGGCGAGCAGTACGTC. This translates into CASSLVTSGEQYV.

This CDR3 reads CASSYLRLAGGTTDTQYF. The CDR3 DNA is TGTGCCAGCAGTTATTTACGACTAGCGGGGGGAACCACAGATACGCAGTATTTT. The V call is TRBV28, the J call TRBJ2-3; 13 nucleotides agree with TRBD2. Unmatched junction bases numbered 9, after V lost 4 bases and J lost 2 bases. CDR3 length: 18 residues. In germline, CDR1 is MDHEN, CDR2 SYDVKM.

This clonotype showed up just a few times. The chain uses TRBV5-1 and TRBJ1-2; D may be TRBD1 (5 bases). CDR1 SGHRS and CDR2 YFSETQ come from the germline V gene. This CDR3 has 14 amino acids. V dropped 5 bases and J dropped 4 bases, with 15 bases sitting between them. This chain's CDR3 is CASRPSGGGYGYTF. As DNA, the CDR3 is TGCGCCAGCAGACCTTCGGGGGGAGGCTATGGCTACACCTTC.

This chain joins TRBV7-9 and TRBJ1-6; TRBD1 might be the D (6 bases). Trimming shortened V by 2 bases and J by 10 bases, and 12 bases separated the two germline ends. The CDR3 sequence is 14 residues long. Germline assignment: CDR1 SEHNR and CDR2 FQNEAQ (reference sequence). For the CDR3, the DNA is TGTGCCAGCAGCTTAAGTCAGGGGCAATCACCCCTCCACTTT. Its protein product is CASSLSQGQSPLHF. Using reference TRBV7-9 and TRBJ1-6 for the parts outside the CDR3, the full variable domain is DTGVSQNPRHKITKRGQNVTFRCDPISEHNRLYWYRQTLGQGPEFLTYFQNEAQLEKSRLLSDRFSAERPKGSFSTLEIQRTEQGDSAMYLCASSLSQGQSPLHFGNGTRLTVT.

Only a few counts were recorded for this clonotype. This chain uses TRBV28 with TRBJ1-1; maybe TRBD1 (5 bases). The V end was cut by 3 bases, the J end by 10 bases, with 18 bases between. This CDR3 contains 14 residues. Germline V gene sequence: CDR1 MDHEN, CDR2 SYDVKM. Here the CDR3 DNA reads TGTGCCAGCAGTTTGACAGCCCATCGGGAAAGAGCTTTCTTT. The encoded protein is CASSLTAHRERAFF. The full variable domain, in which reference TRBV28 and TRBJ1-1 provide the parts outside the CDR3, is DVKVTQSSRYLVKRTGEKVFLECVQDMDHENMFWYRQDPGLGLRLIYFSYDVKMKEKGDIPEGYSVSREKKERFSLILESASTNQTSMYLCASSLTAHRERAFFGQGTRLTVV.

The chain is built from TRBV12-3 or TRBV12-4 and TRBJ1-2; D gene uncertain. Trimming took 5 bases from V and 4 from J, leaving 11 bases between them. The CDR3 covers 13 residues. The CDR3 DNA follows: TGTGCCAGCAGTCCGCACACCGGCTATGGCTACACCTTC. Translation gives CASSPHTGYGYTF.

The V call is TRBV19, the J call TRBJ2-3, with D possibly called TRBD1 or TRBD2 (5 bases each). The CDR3 totals 14 residues. Germline CDR1 LNHDA, CDR2 SQIVND (reference sequence). The germline V and J ends were trimmed by 9 bases and 6 bases, with 19 bases remaining between them. The CDR3 loop is CASHRGGFADTQYF. DNA for the CDR3: TGTGCCAGCCATCGGGGCGGGTTTGCGGATACGCAGTATTTT.

The chain couples TRBV6-2 or TRBV6-3 to TRBJ1-1; D gene uncertain. Germline V gene data show CDR1 as MNHEY and CDR2 as SVGEGT. V was shortened by 6 bases and J by 1 base, with 18 bases between the two germline ends. This CDR3 region has 16 residues. The CDR3: CASSPRTPGQNTEAFF. The CDR3 DNA sequence: TGTGCCAGCAGCCCCCGCACTCCGGGCCAGAACACTGAAGCTTTCTTT.

The sample holds a few counts of this clonotype. The V and J genes are TRBV6-6 and TRBJ2-7, with D possibly matching TRBD1 (6 bases). V lost 6 bases and J lost 1, with 16 bases in between. The CDR3 consists of 15 residues. CDR1 is MNHNY and CDR2 is SVGAGI in the germline V gene (reference sequence). CDR3 DNA: TGTGCCAGCAGCCCCGGTGGGGGCATTTCCTACGAGCAGTACGTC. It specifies CASSPGGGISYEQYV.

This clonotype was seen more than once but under ten times. The chain couples TRBV20-1 to TRBJ2-6; D is undetermined. In germline, CDR1 is DFQATT, CDR2 SNEGSKA (reference sequence). V gave up 6 bases and J gave up 0 bases, with 9 bases separating them. This CDR3 has 14 residues. Here the CDR3 DNA reads TGCAGTGCCCGGAACTACTCTGGGGCCAACGTCCTGACTTTC. Residues: CSARNYSGANVLTF.

This chain uses TRBV4-1 with TRBJ2-7, with 13 bases identical to TRBD2. CDR3 length equals 18 residues. V lost 4 bases and J lost 3; bases outside the gene matches: 12. Germline V CDR1 and CDR2: MGHRA, YSYEKL. In DNA form, the CDR3 reads TGCGCCAGCAGCCCAGGACTAGCGGGGGACAAAAACCTCTACGAGCAGTACTTC. Translation: CASSPGLAGDKNLYEQYF.

Comment on this clonotype: It may be a read error: a sequence one base away is much more abundant. The chain joins TRBV2 to TRBJ1-5; D unclear. The CDR3 contains 13 residues. Germline lookup yields CDR1 SNHLY and CDR2 FYNNEI. Between the trimmed V and J ends, which lost 6 bases and 0 bases, there was a span of 6 bases. The CDR3 reads CASRLGSNQPQHF. In DNA, the CDR3 is TGTGCCAGCAGGTTGGGTAGCAATCAGCCCCAGCATTTT.

The CDR3 nucleotides are TGTGCCAGCAGCCTCGGACAGGGGATGGTCACCGGGGAGCTGTTTTTT. Residues: CASSLGQGMVTGELFF. The chain employs TRBV5-5 and TRBJ2-2, with 9 bases lining up with TRBD1. This CDR3 comprises 16 residues. Germline values: CDR1 SGHKS, CDR2 YYEKEE (reference sequence). V gave up 4 bases and J gave up 4 bases; unmatched junction bases: 8.

V usage is TRBV12-3 or TRBV12-4 and J usage is TRBJ2-7; the D is unclear. The CDR3 runs 18 residues. V dropped 2 bases and J dropped 0 bases, with 20 bases sitting between them. For the CDR3, the DNA is TGTGCCAGCAGTTTATCGACCCTGGGGAAGGCGAACTCCTACGAGCAGTACTTC. Translating it yields CASSLSTLGKANSYEQYF.